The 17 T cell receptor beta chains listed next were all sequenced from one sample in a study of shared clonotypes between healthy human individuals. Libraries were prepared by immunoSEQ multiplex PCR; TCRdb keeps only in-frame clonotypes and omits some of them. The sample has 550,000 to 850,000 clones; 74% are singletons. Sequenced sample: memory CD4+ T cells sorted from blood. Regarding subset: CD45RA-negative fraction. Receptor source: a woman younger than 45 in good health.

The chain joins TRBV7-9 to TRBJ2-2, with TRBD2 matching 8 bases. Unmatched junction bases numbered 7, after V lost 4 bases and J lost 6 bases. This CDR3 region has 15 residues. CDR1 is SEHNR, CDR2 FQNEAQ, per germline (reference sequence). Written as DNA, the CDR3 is TGTGCCAGCAGCTCCCCCCGGGAGGGAGCCGGGGAGCTGTTTTTT. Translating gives CASSSPREGAGELFF.

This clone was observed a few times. CDR3 loop: CASSVGGNEQYF. CDR3 nucleotide sequence: TGTGCCAGCAGCGTCGGGGGAAACGAGCAGTACTTC. V and J are TRBV9 and TRBJ2-7, with D maybe TRBD2 (6 bases). The V end lost 2 bases, the J end lost 5 bases, and 8 bases lay between the germline ends. Germline CDR1 reads SGDLS; CDR2 reads YYNGEE. The CDR3 totals 12 residues.

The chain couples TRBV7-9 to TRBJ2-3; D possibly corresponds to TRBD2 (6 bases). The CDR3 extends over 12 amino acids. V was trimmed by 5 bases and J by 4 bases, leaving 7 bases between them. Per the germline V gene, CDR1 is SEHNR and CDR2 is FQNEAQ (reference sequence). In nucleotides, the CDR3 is TGTGCCAGCAGCCGGGAGTCAGATACGCAGTATTTT. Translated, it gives CASSRESDTQYF.

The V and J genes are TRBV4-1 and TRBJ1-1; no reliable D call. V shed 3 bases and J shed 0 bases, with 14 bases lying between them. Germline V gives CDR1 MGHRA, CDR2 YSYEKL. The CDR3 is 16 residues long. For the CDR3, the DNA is TGCGCCAGCAGCCACCGCCCGCCAGATATGAACACTGAAGCTTTCTTT. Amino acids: CASSHRPPDMNTEAFF.

The CDR3 coding sequence is TGTGCCAGCAGTTACAGGGATTGGACTGAAGCTTTCTTT. Translation gives CASSYRDWTEAFF. The V and J genes are TRBV27 and TRBJ1-1; D is possibly TRBD1 (6 bases). Germline-derived CDR1 and CDR2 are MNHEY and SMNVEV (reference sequence). V was pared by 4 bases and J by 5 bases, with 11 bases between. This CDR3 comprises 13 residues.

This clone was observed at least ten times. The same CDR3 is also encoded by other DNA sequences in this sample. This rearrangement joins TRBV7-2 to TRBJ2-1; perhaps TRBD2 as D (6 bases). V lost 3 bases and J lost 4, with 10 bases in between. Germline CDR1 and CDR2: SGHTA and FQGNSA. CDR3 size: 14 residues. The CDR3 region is CASSFSSVYNEQFF. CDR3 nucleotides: TGTGCCAGCAGCTTTTCTAGCGTATACAATGAGCAGTTCTTC.

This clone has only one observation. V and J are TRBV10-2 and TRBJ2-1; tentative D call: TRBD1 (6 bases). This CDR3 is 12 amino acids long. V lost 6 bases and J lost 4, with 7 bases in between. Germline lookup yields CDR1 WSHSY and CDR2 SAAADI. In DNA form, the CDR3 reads TGCGCCAGCAGGGACAGATACAATGAGCAGTTCTTC. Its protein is CASRDRYNEQFF.

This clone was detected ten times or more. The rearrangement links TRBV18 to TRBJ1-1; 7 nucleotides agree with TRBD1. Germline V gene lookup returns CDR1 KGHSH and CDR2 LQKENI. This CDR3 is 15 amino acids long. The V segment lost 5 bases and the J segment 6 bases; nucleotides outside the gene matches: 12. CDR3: CASSERTGVQAEAFF. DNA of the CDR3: TGTGCCAGCTCAGAACGAACAGGGGTTCAAGCTGAAGCTTTCTTT. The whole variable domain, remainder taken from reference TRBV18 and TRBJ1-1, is NAGVMQNPRHLVRRRGQEARLRCSPMKGHSHVYWYRQLPEEGLKFMVYLQKENIIDESGMPKERFSAEFPKEGPSILRIQQVVRGDSAAYFCASSERTGVQAEAFFGQGTRLTVV.

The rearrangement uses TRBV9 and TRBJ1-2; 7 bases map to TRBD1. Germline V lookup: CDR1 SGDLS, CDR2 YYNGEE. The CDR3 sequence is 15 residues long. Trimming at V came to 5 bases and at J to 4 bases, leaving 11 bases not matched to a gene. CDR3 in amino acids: CASSPDRNAFYGYTF. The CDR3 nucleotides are TGTGCCAGCAGTCCGGACAGGAACGCATTCTATGGCTACACCTTC.

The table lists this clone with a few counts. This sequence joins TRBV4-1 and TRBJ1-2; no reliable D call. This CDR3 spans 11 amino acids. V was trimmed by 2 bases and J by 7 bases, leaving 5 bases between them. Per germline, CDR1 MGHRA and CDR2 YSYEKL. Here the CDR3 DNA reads TGCGCCAGCAGCCAATTTAGTGGCTACACCTTC. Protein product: CASSQFSGYTF.

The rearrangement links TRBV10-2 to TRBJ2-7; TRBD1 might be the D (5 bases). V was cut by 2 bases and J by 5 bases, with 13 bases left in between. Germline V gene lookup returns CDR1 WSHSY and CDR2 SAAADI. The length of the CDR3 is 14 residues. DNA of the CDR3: TGCGCCAGCAGTGAGACCCAGGGAAGTAACGAGCAGTACTTC. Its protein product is CASSETQGSNEQYF.

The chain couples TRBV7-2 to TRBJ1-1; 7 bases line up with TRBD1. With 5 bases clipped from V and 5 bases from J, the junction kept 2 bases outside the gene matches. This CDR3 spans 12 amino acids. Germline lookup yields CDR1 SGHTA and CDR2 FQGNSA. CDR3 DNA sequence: TGTGCCAGCAGCGTACAGGGGACTGAAGCTTTCTTT. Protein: CASSVQGTEAFF.

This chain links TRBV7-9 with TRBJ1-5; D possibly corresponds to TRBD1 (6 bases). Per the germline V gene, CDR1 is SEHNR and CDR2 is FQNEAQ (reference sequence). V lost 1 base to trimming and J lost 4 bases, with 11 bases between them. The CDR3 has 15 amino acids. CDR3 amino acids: CASSLDRDFNQPQHF. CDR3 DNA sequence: TGTGCCAGCAGCTTAGACAGGGATTTTAATCAGCCCCAGCATTTT. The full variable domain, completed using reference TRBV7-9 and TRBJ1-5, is DTGVSQNPRHKITKRGQNVTFRCDPISEHNRLYWYRQTLGQGPEFLTYFQNEAQLEKSRLLSDRFSAERPKGSFSTLEIQRTEQGDSAMYLCASSLDRDFNQPQHFGDGTRLSIL.

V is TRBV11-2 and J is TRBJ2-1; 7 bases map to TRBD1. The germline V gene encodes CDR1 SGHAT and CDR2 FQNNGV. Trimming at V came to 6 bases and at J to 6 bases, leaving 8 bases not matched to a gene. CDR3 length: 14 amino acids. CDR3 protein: CASSSQTGINEQFF. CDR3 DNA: TGTGCCAGCAGTAGCCAGACAGGGATCAATGAGCAGTTCTTC. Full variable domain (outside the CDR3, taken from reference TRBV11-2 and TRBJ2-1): EAGVAQSPRYKIIEKRQSVAFWCNPISGHATLYWYQQILGQGPKLLIQFQNNGVVDDSQLPKDRFSAERLKGVDSTLKIQPAKLEDSAVYLCASSSQTGINEQFFGPGTRLTVL.

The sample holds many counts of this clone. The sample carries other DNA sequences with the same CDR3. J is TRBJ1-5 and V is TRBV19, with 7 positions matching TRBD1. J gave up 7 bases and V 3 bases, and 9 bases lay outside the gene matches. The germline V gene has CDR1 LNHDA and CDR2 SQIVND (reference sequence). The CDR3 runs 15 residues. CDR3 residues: CASSIGQGVRQPQHF. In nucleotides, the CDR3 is TGTGCCAGTAGTATTGGGCAGGGGGTTCGACAGCCCCAGCATTTT.

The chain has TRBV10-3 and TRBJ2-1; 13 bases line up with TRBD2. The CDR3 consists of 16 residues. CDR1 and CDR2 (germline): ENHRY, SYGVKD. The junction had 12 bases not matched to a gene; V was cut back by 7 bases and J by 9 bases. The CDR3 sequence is CAIKFSGLAGVGEQFF. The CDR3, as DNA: TGTGCCATCAAGTTCTCCGGACTAGCGGGAGTTGGTGAGCAGTTCTTC.

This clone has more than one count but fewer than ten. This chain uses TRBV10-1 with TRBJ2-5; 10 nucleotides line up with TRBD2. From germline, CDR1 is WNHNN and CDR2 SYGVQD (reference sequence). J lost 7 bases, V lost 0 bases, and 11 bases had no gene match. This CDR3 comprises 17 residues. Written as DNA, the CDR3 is TGCGCCAGCAGTGAGTCGACTCTGCTAGCGGGAGTGGGGACCCAGTACTTC. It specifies CASSESTLLAGVGTQYF.